Given below is one T cell receptor beta chain in context. Its antigen is as yet unknown. CDR3 length: 16 amino acids. V lost 2 bases, J lost 3 bases, and 16 bases lay in between. From germline, CDR1 is SGHRS and CDR2 YFSETQ. Data came from immunoSEQ multiplex PCR; TCRdb stores just in-frame clones and leaves some out. The data contain about 81,000 clones, 65% to 90% of them singletons. Time point of the sample: week 23, last vaccination. Each dose of the vaccine consisted of 300 ug of mutant IDH1 20-mer peptide, with topical imiquimod. Each tumor in the donors was a new WHO grade 3 or 4 astrocytoma, IDH1-mutant and ATRX-lost. This specimen belongs to a study of a mutant IDH1 vaccine in newly diagnosed glioma.

The chain couples TRBV5-1 to TRBJ2-3, with D maybe TRBD1 (6 bases). Specimen: PBMCs, collected from a glioma patient whose treatment included an IDH1 peptide vaccine. The origin of this receptor is a man aged 30 to 39 with glioma. Some clones in this sample may be carry-over from other donors' samples. CDR3 coding DNA: TGCGCCAGCAGCTTACAGGGAAAAGGCGCAACAGATACGCAGTATTTT. Residues: CASSLQGKGATDTQYF.